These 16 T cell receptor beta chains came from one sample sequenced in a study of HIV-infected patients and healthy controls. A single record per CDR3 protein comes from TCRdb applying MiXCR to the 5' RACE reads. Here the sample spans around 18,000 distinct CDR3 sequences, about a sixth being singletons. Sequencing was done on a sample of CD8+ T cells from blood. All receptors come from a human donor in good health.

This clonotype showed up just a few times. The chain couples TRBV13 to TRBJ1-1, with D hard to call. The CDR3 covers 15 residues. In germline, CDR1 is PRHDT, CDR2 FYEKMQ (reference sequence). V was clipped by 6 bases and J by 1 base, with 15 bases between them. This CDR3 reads CASSSIPLGNTEAFF. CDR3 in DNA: TGTGCCAGCAGTTCCATTCCATTGGGGAACACTGAAGCTTTCTTT.

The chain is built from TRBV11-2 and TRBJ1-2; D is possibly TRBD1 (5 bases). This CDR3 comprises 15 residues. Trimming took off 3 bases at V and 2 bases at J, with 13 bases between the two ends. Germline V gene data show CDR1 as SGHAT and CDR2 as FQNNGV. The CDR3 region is CASSFGDDENYGYTF. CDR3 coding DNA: TGTGCCAGCAGCTTTGGGGACGACGAAAACTATGGCTACACCTTC. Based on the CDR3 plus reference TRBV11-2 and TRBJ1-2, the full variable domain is EAGVAQSPRYKIIEKRQSVAFWCNPISGHATLYWYQQILGQGPKLLIQFQNNGVVDDSQLPKDRFSAERLKGVDSTLKIQPAKLEDSAVYLCASSFGDDENYGYTFGSGTRLTVV.

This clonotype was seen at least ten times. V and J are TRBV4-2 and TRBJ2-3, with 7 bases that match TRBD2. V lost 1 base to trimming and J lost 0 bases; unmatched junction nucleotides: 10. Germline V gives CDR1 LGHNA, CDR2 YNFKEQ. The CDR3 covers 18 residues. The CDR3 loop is CASSQVSRGTTSTDTQYF. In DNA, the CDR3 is TGTGCCAGCAGCCAAGTTTCCCGCGGGACTACTAGCACAGATACGCAGTATTTT.

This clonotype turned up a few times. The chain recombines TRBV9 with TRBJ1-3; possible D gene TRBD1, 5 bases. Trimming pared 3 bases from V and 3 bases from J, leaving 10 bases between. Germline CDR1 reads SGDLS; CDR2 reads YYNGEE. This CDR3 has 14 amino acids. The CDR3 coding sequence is TGTGCCAGCAGCGGAGGGCAGGGTGGAAACACCATATATTTT. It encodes CASSGGQGGNTIYF. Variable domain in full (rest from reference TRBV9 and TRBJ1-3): DSGVTQTPKHLITATGQRVTLRCSPRSGDLSVYWYQQSLDQGLQFLIQYYNGEERAKGNILERFSAQQFPDLHSELNLSSLELGDSALYFCASSGGQGGNTIYFGEGSWLTVV.

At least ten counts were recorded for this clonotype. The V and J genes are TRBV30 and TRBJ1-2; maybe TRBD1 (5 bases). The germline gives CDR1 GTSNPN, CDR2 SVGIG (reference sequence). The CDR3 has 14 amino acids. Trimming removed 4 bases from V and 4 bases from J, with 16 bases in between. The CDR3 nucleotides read TGTGCCTGGACCCCCGGCTGGGGCCTCTATGGCTACACCTTC. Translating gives CAWTPGWGLYGYTF.

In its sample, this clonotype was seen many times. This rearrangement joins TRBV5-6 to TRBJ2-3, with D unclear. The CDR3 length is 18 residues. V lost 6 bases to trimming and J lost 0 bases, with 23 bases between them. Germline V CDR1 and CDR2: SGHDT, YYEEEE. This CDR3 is CASTQRTGGHRSTDTQYF. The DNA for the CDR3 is TGTGCCAGCACCCAACGTACGGGCGGTCATAGAAGCACAGATACGCAGTATTTT.

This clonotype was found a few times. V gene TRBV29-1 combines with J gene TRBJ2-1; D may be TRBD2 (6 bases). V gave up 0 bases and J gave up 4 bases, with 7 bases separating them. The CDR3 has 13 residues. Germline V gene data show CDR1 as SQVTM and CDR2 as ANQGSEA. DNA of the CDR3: TGCAGCGTTGAAGATGGGACTTACAATGAGCAGTTCTTC. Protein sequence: CSVEDGTYNEQFF.

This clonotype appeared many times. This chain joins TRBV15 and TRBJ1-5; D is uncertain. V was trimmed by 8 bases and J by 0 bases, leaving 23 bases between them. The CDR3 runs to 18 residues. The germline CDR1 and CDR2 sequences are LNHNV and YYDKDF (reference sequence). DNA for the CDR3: TGTGCCACCGGCCCCGAAAAGGACCGACGAATTAGCAATCAGCCCCAGCATTTT. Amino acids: CATGPEKDRRISNQPQHF.

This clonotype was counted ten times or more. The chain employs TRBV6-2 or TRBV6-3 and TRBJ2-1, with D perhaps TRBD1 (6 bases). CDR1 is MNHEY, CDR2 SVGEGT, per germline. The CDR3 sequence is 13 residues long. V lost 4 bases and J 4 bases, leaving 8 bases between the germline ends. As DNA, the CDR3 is TGTGCCAGCAGTTTGGGACATTACAATGAGCAGTTCTTC. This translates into CASSLGHYNEQFF.

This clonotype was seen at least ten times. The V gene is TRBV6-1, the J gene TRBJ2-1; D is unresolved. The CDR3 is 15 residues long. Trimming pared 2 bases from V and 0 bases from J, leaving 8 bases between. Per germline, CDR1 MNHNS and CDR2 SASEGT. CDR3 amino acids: CASSESSGSYNEQFF. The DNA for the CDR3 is TGTGCCAGCAGTGAAAGTTCAGGCTCCTACAATGAGCAGTTCTTC.

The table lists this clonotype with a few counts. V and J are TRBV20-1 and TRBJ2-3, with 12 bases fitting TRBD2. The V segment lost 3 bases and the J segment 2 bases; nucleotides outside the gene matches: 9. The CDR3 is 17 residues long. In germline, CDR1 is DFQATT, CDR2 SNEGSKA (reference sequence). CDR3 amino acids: CSASHSRLAGDTDTQYF. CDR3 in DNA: TGCAGTGCTAGCCACTCCCGACTAGCGGGGGACACAGATACGCAGTATTTT.

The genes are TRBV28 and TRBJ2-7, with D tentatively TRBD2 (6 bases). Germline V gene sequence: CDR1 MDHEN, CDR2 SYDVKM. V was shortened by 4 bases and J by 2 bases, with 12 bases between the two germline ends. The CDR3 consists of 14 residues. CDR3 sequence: CASSWGDSAYEQYF. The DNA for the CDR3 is TGTGCCAGCAGTTGGGGGGACTCGGCCTACGAGCAGTACTTC.

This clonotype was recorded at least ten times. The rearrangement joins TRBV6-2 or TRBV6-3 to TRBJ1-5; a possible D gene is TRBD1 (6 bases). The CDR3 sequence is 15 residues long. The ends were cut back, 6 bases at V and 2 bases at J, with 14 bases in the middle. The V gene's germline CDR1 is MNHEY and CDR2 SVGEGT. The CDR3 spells CASSPTGLGNQPQHF. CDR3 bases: TGTGCCAGCAGCCCAACAGGGTTGGGCAATCAGCCCCAGCATTTT.

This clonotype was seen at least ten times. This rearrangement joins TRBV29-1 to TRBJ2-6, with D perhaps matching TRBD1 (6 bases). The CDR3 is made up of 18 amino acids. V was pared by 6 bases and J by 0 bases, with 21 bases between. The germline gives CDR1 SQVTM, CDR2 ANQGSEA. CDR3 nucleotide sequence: TGCAGCGTCGTACTTCCGGACAGTCCCAGCTCTGGGGCCAACGTCCTGACTTTC. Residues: CSVVLPDSPSSGANVLTF. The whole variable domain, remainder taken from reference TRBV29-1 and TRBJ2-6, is SAVISQKPSRDICQRGTSLTIQCQVDSQVTMMFWYRQQPGQSLTLIATANQGSEATYESGFVIDKFPISRPNLTFSTLTVSNMSPEDSSIYLCSVVLPDSPSSGANVLTFGAGSRLTVL.

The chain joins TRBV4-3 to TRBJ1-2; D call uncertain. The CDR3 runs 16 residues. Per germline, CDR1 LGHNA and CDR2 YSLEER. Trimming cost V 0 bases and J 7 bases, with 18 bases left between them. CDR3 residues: CASSQDQRVDLSGYTF. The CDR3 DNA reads TGCGCCAGCAGCCAAGATCAGAGGGTTGATCTTTCTGGCTACACCTTC.

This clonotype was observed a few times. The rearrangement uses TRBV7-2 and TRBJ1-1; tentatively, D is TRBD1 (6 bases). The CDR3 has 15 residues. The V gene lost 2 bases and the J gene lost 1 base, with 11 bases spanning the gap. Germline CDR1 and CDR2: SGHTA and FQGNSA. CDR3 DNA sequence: TGTGCCAGCAGCTTAAGGGGGGGAAGGAACACTGAAGCTTTCTTT. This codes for CASSLRGGRNTEAFF.